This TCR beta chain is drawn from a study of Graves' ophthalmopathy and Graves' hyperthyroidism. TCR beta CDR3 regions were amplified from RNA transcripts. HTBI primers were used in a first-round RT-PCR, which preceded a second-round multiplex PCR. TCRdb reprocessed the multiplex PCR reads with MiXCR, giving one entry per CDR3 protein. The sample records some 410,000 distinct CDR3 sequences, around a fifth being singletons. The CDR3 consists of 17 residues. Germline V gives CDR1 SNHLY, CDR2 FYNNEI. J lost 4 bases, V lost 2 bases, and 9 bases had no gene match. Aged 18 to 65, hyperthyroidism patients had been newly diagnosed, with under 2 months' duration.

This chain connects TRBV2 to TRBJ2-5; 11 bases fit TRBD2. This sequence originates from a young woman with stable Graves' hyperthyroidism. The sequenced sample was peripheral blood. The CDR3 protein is CASSEFSGRAVVETQYF. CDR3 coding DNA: TGTGCCAGCAGTGAATTTAGCGGGAGGGCCGTTGTAGAGACCCAGTACTTC.